Given below is one T cell receptor beta chain in context. Its antigen is undetermined. This record comes from a study of cytomegalovirus exposure and HLA in healthy donors. Study outcomes and limitations: Earlier analysis yielded a pattern in which most TCR beta V segments were productive about 90% or about 30% of the time. The likely explanation for a cluster of highly shared sequence variants was sequencing artifact.

The PCR ran on 60 Vbeta and 13 Jbeta primers. Assay used: immunoSEQ multiplex PCR; TCRdb lists only in-frame clones, some missing. The repertoire has 200,000 to 250,000 clones, 76% of them found once; the top ten carry 0.63%. This sequence originates from a man in his late teens or twenties in good health and CMV-seronegative. Sequences were obtained from PBMCs.

CDR3 sequence: CASSLRVQGEVEETQYF. The CDR3 DNA reads TGTGCCAGCAGCCTAAGGGTGCAGGGGGAGGTGGAAGAGACCCAGTACTTC. The chain joins TRBV21-1 to TRBJ2-5; TRBD1, the table's D call, lacks a check against the DNA. TRBV21-1 is termed a pseudogene. CDR3 length: 17 residues.